Each of the 31 T cell receptor beta chains below was sequenced from the same sample in a study of blood T cell repertoires in COVID-19. Profiling relied on immunoSEQ multiplex PCR, and the TCRdb table lists in-frame clones only, not all of them. Of around 84,000 clones listed, 85% to 90% are singletons. The sequenced material came from peripheral blood. The receptors here all came from an elderly man with active or convalescent COVID-19.

This chain links TRBV5-4 with TRBJ2-1, with D tentatively TRBD2 (5 bases). V was clipped by 4 bases and J by 2 bases, with 13 bases between them. The CDR3 runs 15 residues. Germline V gene lookup returns CDR1 SGHNT and CDR2 YYREEE (reference sequence). CDR3 bases: TGTGCCAGCAGCCCAACTAGTACGCCCTACAATGAGCAGTTCTTC. Protein product: CASSPTSTPYNEQFF.

The chain joins TRBV7-2 to TRBJ2-1; 14 bases match TRBD2. Germline V gene lookup returns CDR1 SGHTA and CDR2 FQGNSA. V trimming: 5 bases; J trimming: 7 bases; junction bases outside the gene matches: 10. The CDR3 length is 17 residues. The CDR3 DNA reads as TGTGCCAGCAGCCCCCGACTAGCGGGAGGGCCAGGTAATGAGCAGTTCTTC. Translated, it gives CASSPRLAGGPGNEQFF.

The rearrangement links TRBV18 to TRBJ2-5, with D tentatively TRBD2 (5 bases). The CDR3 covers 17 residues. V gave up 1 base and J gave up 5 bases, with 20 bases separating them. Germline CDR1 reads KGHSH; CDR2 reads LQKENI. The chain's CDR3 is CASSPRDSATLGETQYF. CDR3 nucleotide sequence: TGTGCCAGCTCACCACGCGATAGCGCGACCCTCGGGGAGACCCAGTACTTC.

V gene TRBV28 combines with J gene TRBJ1-5; D might be TRBD1 (6 bases). V lost 5 bases and J 2 bases, leaving 10 bases between the germline ends. The CDR3 contains 14 residues. The germline V gene has CDR1 MDHEN and CDR2 SYDVKM. CDR3 protein: CASSNRQGNQPQHF. CDR3 nucleotides: TGTGCCAGCAGTAACCGACAGGGCAATCAGCCCCAGCATTTT.

The J gene is TRBJ1-6, the V gene TRBV25-1; no firm D call. With 4 bases removed from V and 5 bases from J, the gap between germline ends came to 6 bases. The CDR3 has 13 residues. Germline CDR1 is MGHDK and CDR2 is SYGVNS. The DNA of the CDR3 is TGTGCCAGCAGTGCGTATAATAATTCACCCCTCCACTTT. It yields the protein CASSAYNNSPLHF.

This chain connects TRBV6-1 to TRBJ2-1; TRBD1 agrees at 9 bases. CDR3 length: 15 residues. Per the germline V gene, CDR1 is MNHNS and CDR2 is SASEGT. Germline trimming cut 1 base from V and 9 bases from J; bases unmatched to any gene: 7. CDR3 sequence (DNA): TGTGCCAGCAGTGAAGGAGGGACAGGGTTTAGTGAGCAGTTCTTC. It encodes CASSEGGTGFSEQFF.

This chain uses TRBV7-2 with TRBJ2-1, with TRBD2 as a possible D gene (7 bases). The CDR3 extends over 14 amino acids. The V gene's germline CDR1 is SGHTA and CDR2 FQGNSA. Trimming pared 7 bases from V and 3 bases from J, leaving 13 bases between. This CDR3 reads CASNGGLVYNEQFF. For the CDR3, the DNA is TGTGCCAGCAACGGGGGGCTCGTCTACAATGAGCAGTTCTTC.

The count of this clone is one. The genes are TRBV29-1 and TRBJ2-3; 11 bases agree with TRBD2. The ends lost 7 bases at V and 3 bases at J; junction bases unmatched: 0. Germline V gene sequence: CDR1 SQVTM, CDR2 ANQGSEA. This CDR3 region has 12 residues. This CDR3 reads CSGTSGTDTQYF. The DNA of the CDR3 is TGCAGCGGGACTAGCGGGACAGATACGCAGTATTTT.

This sequence joins TRBV30 and TRBJ1-2; D ambiguous. This CDR3 is built from 13 residues. Germline V lookup: CDR1 GTSNPN, CDR2 SVGIG (reference sequence). V lost 0 bases and J lost 8, with 13 bases in between. CDR3 DNA: TGTGCCTGGAGTGTCGCCTGGAGTTCCGGCTACACCTTC. The encoded protein is CAWSVAWSSGYTF.

The rearrangement links TRBV6-1 to TRBJ2-1, with TRBD2 as a possible D gene (5 bases). CDR3 size: 19 residues. Germline V gene lookup returns CDR1 MNHNS and CDR2 SASEGT. Deletions cut 0 bases from V and 0 bases from J, with 18 bases between. The CDR3 bases are TGTGCCAGCAGTGAAGCGCCGGTTTCAGGAGCGGCCTCCTACAATGAGCAGTTCTTC. Amino acid sequence: CASSEAPVSGAASYNEQFF.

The chain carries TRBV11-2 and TRBJ1-2; D gene ambiguous. The CDR3 consists of 11 residues. CDR1 SGHAT and CDR2 FQNNGV come from the germline V gene. V was pared by 8 bases and J by 6 bases, with 10 bases between. The CDR3 DNA sequence: TGTGCCAGCGGTGTACGGGATGGCTACACCTTC. Translation: CASGVRDGYTF.

The V call is TRBV19, the J call TRBJ1-5; 8 nucleotides line up with TRBD1. Germline trimming cut 4 bases from V and 6 bases from J; bases unmatched to any gene: 5. Germline V gene sequence: CDR1 LNHDA, CDR2 SQIVND (reference sequence). This CDR3 spans 14 amino acids. The DNA for the CDR3 is TGTGCCAGTAGTAACAGGGGGACCAGTCAGCCCCAGCATTTT. Amino acid sequence: CASSNRGTSQPQHF.

The V gene is TRBV11-2, the J gene TRBJ2-7; 8 bases agree with TRBD1. The CDR3 has 12 amino acids. CDR1 and CDR2 from the germline V gene are SGHAT and FQNNGV. V lost 5 bases and J lost 6; bases outside the gene matches: 3. The CDR3 region has the DNA TGTGCCAGCAGCAGGACAGGGCGCGAGCAGTACGTC. This codes for CASSRTGREQYV.

This sequence joins TRBV7-2 and TRBJ1-2, with a weak D call TRBD1 (6 bases). The CDR3 totals 14 residues. Trimming removed 5 bases at V and 0 bases at J, with 10 bases between. Germline values: CDR1 SGHTA, CDR2 FQGNSA. The CDR3 sequence: CASSPGHANYGYTF. CDR3 in DNA: TGTGCCAGCAGCCCGGGACATGCTAACTATGGCTACACCTTC.

The J gene is TRBJ1-1, the V gene TRBV6-1; D remains unclear. Germline CDR1 reads MNHNS; CDR2 reads SASEGT. CDR3 size: 14 residues. The ends were cut back, 1 base at V and 1 base at J, with 7 bases in the middle. CDR3 sequence: CASSEVFQNTEAFF. The CDR3 DNA is TGTGCCAGCAGTGAAGTTTTTCAGAACACTGAAGCTTTCTTT.

The CDR3 coding sequence is TGTGCCAGCAGCTTAGGGTCGGGTTCTGACTATGGCTACACCTTC. Protein: CASSLGSGSDYGYTF. The chain employs TRBV7-2 and TRBJ1-2; no clear D gene. In germline, CDR1 is SGHTA, CDR2 FQGNSA. This CDR3 region has 15 residues. Trimming shortened V by 1 base and J by 3 bases, and 12 bases separated the two germline ends.

The gene calls are TRBV18 and TRBJ1-4; 9 nucleotides agree with TRBD1. CDR1 and CDR2 from the germline V gene are KGHSH and LQKENI. Losses at the gene ends were 0 bases for V and 0 bases for J; bases not matched to a gene: 8. The CDR3 contains 19 residues. Written as DNA, the CDR3 is TGTGCCAGCTCACCACCAACCGGGACAGGGATGGCAACTAATGAAAAACTGTTTTTT. Amino acids: CASSPPTGTGMATNEKLFF.

The DNA of the CDR3 is TGCGCCAGCAGCTTGGCCGAACAGGATGAAAAACTGTTTTTT. This translates into CASSLAEQDEKLFF. The rearrangement links TRBV5-1 to TRBJ1-4, with D perhaps matching TRBD1 (5 bases). The CDR3 is 14 amino acids. Germline CDR1 reads SGHRS; CDR2 reads YFSETQ. Trimming left V 0 bases short and J 6 bases short, with 9 bases between.

J is TRBJ2-2 and V is TRBV24-1, with D perhaps matching TRBD1 (5 bases). Per the germline V gene, CDR1 is KGHDR and CDR2 is SFDVKD. V lost 6 bases to trimming and J lost 8 bases, with 21 bases between them. The CDR3 has 16 amino acids. CDR3 sequence reads: CATSQFLAGKVGELFF. The CDR3 coding sequence is TGTGCCACCAGTCAATTCCTGGCAGGGAAGGTGGGGGAGCTGTTTTTT.

This clone has just a few counts. The chain joins TRBV18 to TRBJ2-1, with TRBD2 identical over 12 bases. Trimming removed 0 bases from V and 7 bases from J; junction bases left unmatched: 10. CDR1 and CDR2 (germline): KGHSH, LQKENI. The CDR3 has 18 residues. The CDR3 DNA is TGTGCCAGCTCACCACCTAACATACTAGCGGGGGGAAGGAATGAGCAGTTCTTC. This encodes CASSPPNILAGGRNEQFF.

The chain has TRBV19 and TRBJ1-2; D is unclear. Trimming pared 2 bases from V and 7 bases from J, leaving 17 bases between. From germline, CDR1 is LNHDA and CDR2 SQIVND (reference sequence). The length of the CDR3 is 15 residues. CDR3 sequence reads: CASSITPAPGSGYTF. CDR3 in DNA: TGTGCCAGTAGTATAACCCCGGCCCCTGGGAGTGGCTACACCTTC.

This clone has only a few counts. J is TRBJ1-1 and V is TRBV29-1; 10 nucleotides agree with TRBD1. V was clipped by 7 bases and J by 3 bases; unmatched bases: 5. Germline V gene data show CDR1 as SQVTM and CDR2 as ANQGSEA. The CDR3 runs to 13 residues. CDR3 DNA: TGCAGCGCCCGGACAGGGGGGGACACTGAAGCTTTCTTT. This gives the protein CSARTGGDTEAFF.

The rearrangement joins TRBV3-1 (or the pseudogene TRBV3-2) to TRBJ2-3; 12 bases are shared with TRBD2. Germline assignment: CDR1 LGHDT and CDR2 YNNKEL (reference sequence). The CDR3 spans 17 residues. Trimming cost V 6 bases and J 6 bases; bases outside gene matches: 13. The CDR3 DNA reads as TGTGCCAGCAGTCCTAGGACTAGCGGGATCGCTGGGGATACGCAGTATTTT. Protein product: CASSPRTSGIAGDTQYF.

This clone was recorded a few times. J is TRBJ1-1 and V is TRBV3-1 (or the pseudogene TRBV3-2); 8 bases map to TRBD1. Per the germline V gene, CDR1 is LGHDT and CDR2 is YNNKEL (reference sequence). Unmatched junction bases numbered 5, after V lost 4 bases and J lost 4 bases. This CDR3 has 14 amino acids. In nucleotides, the CDR3 is TGTGCCAGCAGCCGGTCGGACAGGGCCACTGAAGCTTTCTTT. It codes for CASSRSDRATEAFF.

Here the CDR3 reads CASSLLGVDNSPLHF. The CDR3 region has the DNA TGCGCCAGCAGCTTGTTAGGGGTTGATAATTCACCCCTCCACTTT. V is TRBV5-1 and J is TRBJ1-6, with a possible D match to TRBD1 (5 bases). V lost 1 base, J lost 5 bases, and 10 bases lay in between. The CDR3 loop spans 15 amino acids. The germline gives CDR1 SGHRS, CDR2 YFSETQ.

This clone was recorded only once. This rearrangement joins TRBV7-2 to TRBJ2-1; no firm D call. CDR3 length equals 16 residues. The germline V gene encodes CDR1 SGHTA and CDR2 FQGNSA. The V and J ends lost 5 bases and 2 bases respectively, with 16 bases between them. CDR3 loop: CASSPSGSLPYNEQFF. CDR3 sequence (DNA): TGTGCCAGCAGCCCCTCGGGTAGCCTACCCTACAATGAGCAGTTCTTC.

V usage is TRBV7-2 and J usage is TRBJ2-3; D not certain. This CDR3 is built from 14 residues. Germline CDR1 SGHTA, CDR2 FQGNSA. Between the trimmed V and J ends, which lost 4 bases and 6 bases, there was a span of 14 bases. DNA for the CDR3: TGTGCCAGCAGCTCTGGCCCTGCTGGCGATACGCAGTATTTT. The encoded protein is CASSSGPAGDTQYF.

This clone has a handful of counts. The CDR3 sequence is CASSPSGGINIQYF. The CDR3 bases are TGTGCCAGCAGTCCTAGCGGTGGGATAAACATTCAGTACTTC. The chain couples TRBV7-2 to TRBJ2-4; TRBD2 aligns across 7 bases. The CDR3 runs to 14 residues. The germline V gene encodes CDR1 SGHTA and CDR2 FQGNSA. Trimming at V came to 6 bases and at J to 6 bases, leaving 8 bases not matched to a gene.

The chain carries TRBV6-6 and TRBJ1-1, with D hard to call. Germline loops: CDR1 MNHNY, CDR2 SVGAGI (reference sequence). There are 12 residues in the CDR3. Trimming took off 4 bases at V and 1 base at J, with 4 bases between the two ends. CDR3 bases: TGTGCCAGCAGTTCTAGGAACACTGAAGCTTTCTTT. Residues: CASSSRNTEAFF.

The rearrangement links TRBV7-9 to TRBJ1-1, with a tentative D call TRBD1 (6 bases). Trimming pared 7 bases from V and 1 base from J, leaving 10 bases between. The CDR3 contains 13 residues. Per the germline V gene, CDR1 is SEHNR and CDR2 is FQNEAQ (reference sequence). The CDR3 region has the DNA TGTGCCAGCATCTTGGGGGCGAACACTGAAGCTTTCTTT. It translates to CASILGANTEAFF.

The chain links TRBV4-2 to TRBJ1-2, with 10 bases that match TRBD1. CDR3 length: 17 amino acids. CDR1 and CDR2 from the germline V gene are LGHNA and YNFKEQ. The junction had 16 bases not matched to a gene; V was cut back by 4 bases and J by 8 bases. Written as DNA, the CDR3 is TGTGCCAGCAGCCGTCGGGAGGGGACAGGGGATTCGGTAGGCTACACCTTC. Protein product: CASSRREGTGDSVGYTF.